The 22 T cell receptor beta chains below all came from one sample that was sequenced in a study of blood T cell repertoires in COVID-19. The table came from immunoSEQ multiplex PCR; TCRdb's copy has only in-frame clones and leaves some out. The sample holds some 100,000 clones; around four fifths are singletons and the top ten take around a third. The sequenced sample consisted of peripheral blood. The receptors here all came from a man between 65 and 79 years old with active or convalescent COVID-19.

The chain has TRBV7-6 and TRBJ2-1; 7 positions match TRBD1. The V and J ends lost 1 base and 3 bases, in that order; junction bases with no gene match: 9. Germline V gene sequence: CDR1 SGHVS, CDR2 FNYEAQ. This CDR3 spans 17 amino acids. CDR3 in amino acids: CASSLDQDRILYNEQFF. CDR3 nucleotides: TGTGCCAGCAGCTTAGACCAGGACAGGATACTCTACAATGAGCAGTTCTTC.

This clone was recorded only once. The chain is built from TRBV6-5 and TRBJ1-1; TRBD1 agrees at 7 bases. The germline V gene encodes CDR1 MNHEY and CDR2 SVGAGI. The trim removed 7 bases at V and 1 base at J, leaving 3 bases unmatched. The length of the CDR3 is 13 residues. This CDR3 is CASNWDRNTEAFF. The DNA for the CDR3 is TGTGCCAGCAATTGGGACAGGAACACTGAAGCTTTCTTT.

The chain combines TRBV6-5 with TRBJ2-1; TRBD1 matches 10 bases. The CDR3 covers 15 residues. Trimming cost V 6 bases and J 8 bases; bases outside gene matches: 10. The germline V gene encodes CDR1 MNHEY and CDR2 SVGAGI. CDR3 loop: CASRPGQGPRDEQFF. The CDR3 nucleotides read TGTGCCAGCAGACCGGGACAGGGGCCTAGAGATGAGCAGTTCTTC.

CDR3 residues: CASTPEGRDYGYTF. DNA of the CDR3: TGTGCCAGCACCCCAGAGGGGAGGGACTATGGCTACACCTTC. This rearrangement joins TRBV13 to TRBJ1-2; D might be TRBD1 (5 bases). This CDR3 is 14 amino acids long. Trimming removed 7 bases from V and 3 bases from J, with 15 bases in between. Looked up from germline, CDR1 is PRHDT and CDR2 is FYEKMQ (reference sequence).

The genes are TRBV19 and TRBJ2-2, with 10 positions matching TRBD2. J was trimmed by 0 bases and V by 4 bases; bases with no gene match: 5. Germline V gives CDR1 LNHDA, CDR2 SQIVND (reference sequence). This CDR3 spans 17 amino acids. DNA for the CDR3: TGTGCCAGTAGTACACTAGCGGGATTCGCGAACACCGGGGAGCTGTTTTTT. It yields the protein CASSTLAGFANTGELFF.

This chain connects TRBV7-6 to TRBJ2-1, with D possibly TRBD1 on 5 matching bases. The CDR3 consists of 15 residues. In germline, CDR1 is SGHVS, CDR2 FNYEAQ. V lost 5 bases and J lost 2, with 13 bases in between. For the CDR3, the DNA is TGTGCCAGCAGCCCTGGGGTAGGGGCCTACAATGAGCAGTTCTTC. This encodes CASSPGVGAYNEQFF.

This rearrangement joins TRBV19 to TRBJ2-7; possibly TRBD2 for D (6 bases). V was clipped by 9 bases and J by 0 bases, with 15 bases between them. The CDR3 has 14 amino acids. Per germline, CDR1 LNHDA and CDR2 SQIVND (reference sequence). The CDR3 sequence is CASRVADASYEQYF. CDR3 in DNA: TGTGCCAGCAGGGTAGCGGATGCCTCCTACGAGCAGTACTTC.

The chain joins TRBV19 to TRBJ1-6; D call uncertain. Trimming cost V 2 bases and J 7 bases, with 12 bases left between them. CDR3 length: 15 residues. Germline-derived CDR1 and CDR2 are LNHDA and SQIVND (reference sequence). CDR3 sequence (DNA): TGTGCCAGTAGTATACTAGGAGTCCCGAATTCACCCCTCCACTTT. Translating gives CASSILGVPNSPLHF.

In nucleotides, the CDR3 is TGTGCCTGGAAGATGGGCAGGGGAACAGATACGCAGTATTTT. Translating it yields CAWKMGRGTDTQYF. This sequence joins TRBV30 and TRBJ2-3; D is perhaps TRBD1 (6 bases). Germline values: CDR1 GTSNPN, CDR2 SVGIG (reference sequence). The CDR3 has 14 amino acids. V was cut by 4 bases and J by 3 bases, with 14 bases left in between.

The rearrangement links TRBV7-6 to TRBJ2-5, with 8 positions matching TRBD2. V shed 5 bases, J shed 5 bases, and the junction held 7 bases outside the gene matches. Looked up from germline, CDR1 is SGHVS and CDR2 is FNYEAQ. CDR3 length: 14 residues. In DNA form, the CDR3 reads TGTGCCAGCAGCGTCAGCGGGAGTTTGGAGACCCAGTACTTC. Translated, it gives CASSVSGSLETQYF.

The chain combines TRBV19 with TRBJ2-1; 10 bases align to TRBD1. Trimming cost V 5 bases and J 6 bases; bases outside gene matches: 7. The CDR3 length is 15 residues. Germline CDR1 is LNHDA and CDR2 is SQIVND (reference sequence). In DNA form, the CDR3 reads TGTGCCAGTAGTCCGGACAGGGGGTTTGGCAATGAGCAGTTCTTC. It encodes CASSPDRGFGNEQFF.

The chain uses TRBV6-2 or TRBV6-3 and TRBJ2-3; TRBD2 matches at 12 bases. The CDR3 covers 17 residues. J lost 0 bases, V lost 5 bases, and 6 bases had no gene match. The germline gives CDR1 MNHEY, CDR2 SVGEGT. The CDR3 region has the DNA TGTGCCAGCAGTCCCTGGACTAGCGGGACTAGCACAGATACGCAGTATTTT. Its translation is CASSPWTSGTSTDTQYF.

The chain is built from TRBV19 and TRBJ2-1, with TRBD1 matching over 7 bases. Germline V CDR1 and CDR2: LNHDA, SQIVND (reference sequence). This CDR3 comprises 15 residues. Trimming took 3 bases from V and 3 from J; bases not matched to a gene: 5. The chain's CDR3 is CASSIGTVVYNEQFF. The DNA of the CDR3 is TGTGCCAGTAGTATCGGGACAGTAGTCTACAATGAGCAGTTCTTC.

This chain uses TRBV7-2 with TRBJ1-6; D call uncertain. From germline, CDR1 is SGHTA and CDR2 FQGNSA. The CDR3 consists of 13 residues. The germline V and J ends were trimmed by 3 bases and 10 bases, with 10 bases remaining between them. CDR3 nucleotides: TGTGCCAGCAGCTTTGGAGGGATCTCACCCCTCCACTTT. It codes for CASSFGGISPLHF.

The chain links TRBV4-1 to TRBJ2-5; D call uncertain. Looked up from germline, CDR1 is MGHRA and CDR2 is YSYEKL. The CDR3 contains 15 residues. The ends were cut back, 1 base at V and 0 bases at J, with 9 bases in the middle. The CDR3 is CASSQGNGYQETQYF. The CDR3 coding sequence is TGCGCCAGCAGCCAAGGGAACGGGTACCAAGAGACCCAGTACTTC.

This clone came up a few times. This chain connects TRBV5-1 to TRBJ1-3; 9 bases match TRBD1. Trimming at V came to 4 bases and at J to 0 bases, leaving 5 bases not matched to a gene. The CDR3 contains 16 residues. Germline CDR1 is SGHRS and CDR2 is YFSETQ. The CDR3 DNA is TGCGCCAGCAGCAAACAGGGGGCCAGCTCTGGAAACACCATATATTTT. Residues: CASSKQGASSGNTIYF. The complete variable domain, with remaining parts taken from reference TRBV5-1 and TRBJ1-3, reads KAGVTQTPRYLIKTRGQQVTLSCSPISGHRSVSWYQQTPGQGLQFLFEYFSETQRNKGNFPGRFSGRQFSNSRSEMNVSTLELGDSALYLCASSKQGASSGNTIYFGEGSWLTVV.

The V call is TRBV5-1, the J call TRBJ1-2; D is ambiguous. V lost 0 bases and J lost 1, with 4 bases in between. Germline V gives CDR1 SGHRS, CDR2 YFSETQ. The length of the CDR3 is 13 residues. CDR3 DNA: TGCGCCAGCAGCTTGGACAATAACTATGGCTACACCTTC. Translation: CASSLDNNYGYTF.

The rearrangement links TRBV6-2 or TRBV6-3 to TRBJ1-3; 10 nucleotides match TRBD1. The germline V gene encodes CDR1 MNHEY and CDR2 SVGEGT. The V gene end was trimmed by 4 bases and the J gene end by 0 bases; junction bases not matched to a gene: 12. CDR3 length equals 19 residues. The CDR3 DNA reads TGTGCCAGCAGTTCCCCCGGGACAGGGGCCCTTGGCTCTGGAAACACCATATATTTT. Translated: CASSSPGTGALGSGNTIYF.

This chain uses TRBV2 with TRBJ2-1; 9 bases line up with TRBD1. CDR3 length: 13 amino acids. The V and J ends lost 6 bases and 6 bases, in that order; junction bases with no gene match: 3. Germline values: CDR1 SNHLY, CDR2 FYNNEI. The CDR3 region is CASRGDRVNEQFF. In DNA, the CDR3 is TGTGCCAGCAGGGGGGACAGGGTCAATGAGCAGTTCTTC.

The chain couples TRBV29-1 to TRBJ1-1, with TRBD1 matching 11 bases. This CDR3 region has 14 residues. V dropped 5 bases and J dropped 4; count of bases not matched to a gene: 6. Per the germline V gene, CDR1 is SQVTM and CDR2 is ANQGSEA. The CDR3 here is CSVWGQGVSTEAFF. The CDR3 nucleotides read TGCAGCGTTTGGGGACAGGGGGTCTCCACTGAAGCTTTCTTT.

The chain recombines TRBV9 with TRBJ2-3; tentative D call: TRBD1 (5 bases). Looked up from germline, CDR1 is SGDLS and CDR2 is YYNGEE. The CDR3 totals 15 residues. V shed 1 base and J shed 2 bases, with 11 bases lying between them. The CDR3 DNA follows: TGTGCCAGCAGCGTAAGTGGACACCCCACAGATACGCAGTATTTT. Its translation: CASSVSGHPTDTQYF.

The rearrangement uses TRBV15 and TRBJ2-7, with 9 positions matching TRBD1. Unmatched junction bases numbered 8, after V lost 6 bases and J lost 2 bases. The CDR3 totals 15 residues. Germline CDR1 LNHNV, CDR2 YYDKDF (reference sequence). CDR3 loop: CATSRMDRGTYEQYF. The CDR3 region has the DNA TGTGCCACCAGTCGGATGGACAGGGGCACCTACGAGCAGTACTTC.